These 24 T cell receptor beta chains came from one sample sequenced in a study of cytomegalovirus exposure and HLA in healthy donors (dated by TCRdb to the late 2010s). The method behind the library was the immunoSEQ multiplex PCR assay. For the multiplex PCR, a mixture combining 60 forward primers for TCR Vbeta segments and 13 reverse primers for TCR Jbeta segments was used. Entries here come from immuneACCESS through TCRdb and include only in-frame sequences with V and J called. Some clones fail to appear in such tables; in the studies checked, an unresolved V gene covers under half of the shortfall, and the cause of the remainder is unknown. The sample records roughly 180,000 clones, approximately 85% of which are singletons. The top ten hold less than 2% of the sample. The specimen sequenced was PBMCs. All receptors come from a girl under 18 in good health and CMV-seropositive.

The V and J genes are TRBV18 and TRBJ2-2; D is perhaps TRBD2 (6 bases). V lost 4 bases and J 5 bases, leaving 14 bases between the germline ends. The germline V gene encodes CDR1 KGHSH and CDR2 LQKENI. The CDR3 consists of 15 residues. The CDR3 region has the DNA TGTGCCAGCTCACAGGCCGGGGAGGATACCGGGGAGCTGTTTTTT. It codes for CASSQAGEDTGELFF. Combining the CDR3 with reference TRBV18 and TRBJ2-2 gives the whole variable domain NAGVMQNPRHLVRRRGQEARLRCSPMKGHSHVYWYRQLPEEGLKFMVYLQKENIIDESGMPKERFSAEFPKEGPSILRIQQVVRGDSAAYFCASSQAGEDTGELFFGEGSRLTVL.

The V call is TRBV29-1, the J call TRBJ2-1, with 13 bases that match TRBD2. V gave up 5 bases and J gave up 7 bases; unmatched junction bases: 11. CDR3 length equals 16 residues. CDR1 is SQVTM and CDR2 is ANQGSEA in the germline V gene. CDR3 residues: CSVSKGLAGPSNEQFF. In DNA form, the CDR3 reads TGCAGCGTTTCAAAGGGACTAGCGGGGCCTAGTAATGAGCAGTTCTTC.

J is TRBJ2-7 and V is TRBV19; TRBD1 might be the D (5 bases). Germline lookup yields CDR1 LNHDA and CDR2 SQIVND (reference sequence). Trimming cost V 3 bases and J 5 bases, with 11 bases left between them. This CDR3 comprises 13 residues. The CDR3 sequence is CASSMQGRNEQYF. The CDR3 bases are TGTGCCAGTAGTATGCAGGGCAGAAACGAGCAGTACTTC.

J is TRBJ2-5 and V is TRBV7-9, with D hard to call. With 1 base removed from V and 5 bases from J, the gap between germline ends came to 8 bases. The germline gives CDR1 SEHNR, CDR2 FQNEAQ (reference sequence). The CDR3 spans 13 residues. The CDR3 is CASSLDPRETQYF. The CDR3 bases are TGTGCCAGCAGCTTAGATCCCCGGGAGACCCAGTACTTC. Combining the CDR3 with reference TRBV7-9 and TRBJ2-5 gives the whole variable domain DTGVSQNPRHKITKRGQNVTFRCDPISEHNRLYWYRQTLGQGPEFLTYFQNEAQLEKSRLLSDRFSAERPKGSFSTLEIQRTEQGDSAMYLCASSLDPRETQYFGPGTRLLVL.

CDR3 in amino acids: CASSGQGLSFSINSPLHF. The DNA for the CDR3 is TGTGCCAGTAGCGGACAGGGGCTTTCTTTTAGCATAAATTCACCCCTCCACTTT. The chain employs TRBV19 and TRBJ1-6; the match to TRBD1 covers 9 bases. Germline values: CDR1 LNHDA, CDR2 SQIVND (reference sequence). The CDR3 has 18 residues. The trim removed 6 bases at V and 7 bases at J, leaving 16 bases unmatched.

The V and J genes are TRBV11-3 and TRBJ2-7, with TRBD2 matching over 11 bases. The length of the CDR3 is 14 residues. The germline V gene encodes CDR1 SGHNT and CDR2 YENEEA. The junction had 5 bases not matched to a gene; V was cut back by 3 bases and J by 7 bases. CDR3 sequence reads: CASSLGLAAGEQYF. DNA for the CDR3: TGTGCCAGCAGCTTGGGACTAGCGGCGGGGGAGCAGTACTTC.

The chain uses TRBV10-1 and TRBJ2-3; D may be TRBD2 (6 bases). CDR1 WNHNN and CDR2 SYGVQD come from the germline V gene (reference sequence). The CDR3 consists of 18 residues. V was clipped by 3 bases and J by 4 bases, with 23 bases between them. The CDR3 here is CASSDPSGGGEGADTQYF. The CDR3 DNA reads TGCGCCAGCAGTGACCCCTCAGGAGGCGGGGAAGGAGCAGATACGCAGTATTTT.

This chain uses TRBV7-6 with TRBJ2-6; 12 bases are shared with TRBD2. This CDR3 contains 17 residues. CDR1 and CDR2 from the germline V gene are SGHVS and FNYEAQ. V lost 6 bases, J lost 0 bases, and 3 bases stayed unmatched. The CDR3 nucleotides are TGTGCCAGCAGTCTGACTAGCGGGGGCTCTGGGGCCAACGTCCTGACTTTC. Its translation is CASSLTSGGSGANVLTF.

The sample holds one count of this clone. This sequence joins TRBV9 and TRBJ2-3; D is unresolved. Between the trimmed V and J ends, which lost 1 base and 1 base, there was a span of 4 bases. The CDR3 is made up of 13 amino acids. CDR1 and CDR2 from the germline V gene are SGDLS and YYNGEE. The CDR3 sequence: CASSVPGTDTQYF. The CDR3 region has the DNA TGTGCCAGCAGCGTACCAGGCACAGATACGCAGTATTTT. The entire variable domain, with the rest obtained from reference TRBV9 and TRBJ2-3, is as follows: DSGVTQTPKHLITATGQRVTLRCSPRSGDLSVYWYQQSLDQGLQFLIQYYNGEERAKGNILERFSAQQFPDLHSELNLSSLELGDSALYFCASSVPGTDTQYFGPGTRLTVL.

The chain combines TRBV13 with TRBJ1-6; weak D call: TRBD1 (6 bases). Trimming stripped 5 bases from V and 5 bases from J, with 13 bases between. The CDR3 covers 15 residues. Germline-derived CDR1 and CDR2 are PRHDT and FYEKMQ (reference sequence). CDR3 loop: CASSHRYRDNSPLHF. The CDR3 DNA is TGTGCCAGCAGCCACAGGTACAGGGATAATTCACCCCTCCACTTT.

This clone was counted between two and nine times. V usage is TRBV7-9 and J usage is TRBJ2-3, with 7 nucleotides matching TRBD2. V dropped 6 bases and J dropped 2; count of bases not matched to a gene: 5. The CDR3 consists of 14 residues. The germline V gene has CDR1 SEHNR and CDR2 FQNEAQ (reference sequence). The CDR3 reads CASSSRGDTDTQYF. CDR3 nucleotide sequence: TGTGCCAGCAGTTCCCGGGGGGACACAGATACGCAGTATTTT.

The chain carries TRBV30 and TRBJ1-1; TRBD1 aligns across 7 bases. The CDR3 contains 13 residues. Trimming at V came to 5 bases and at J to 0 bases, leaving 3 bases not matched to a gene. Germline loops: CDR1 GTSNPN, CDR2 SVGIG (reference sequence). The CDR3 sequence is CAWGRGMNTEAFF. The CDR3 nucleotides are TGTGCCTGGGGCAGGGGGATGAACACTGAAGCTTTCTTT.

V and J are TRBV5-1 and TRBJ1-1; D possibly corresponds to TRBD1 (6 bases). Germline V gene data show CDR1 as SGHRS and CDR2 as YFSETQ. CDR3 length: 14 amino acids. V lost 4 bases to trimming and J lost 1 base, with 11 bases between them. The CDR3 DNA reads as TGCGCCAGCAGCCCCTCGGACAGGAACACTGAAGCTTTCTTT. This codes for CASSPSDRNTEAFF.

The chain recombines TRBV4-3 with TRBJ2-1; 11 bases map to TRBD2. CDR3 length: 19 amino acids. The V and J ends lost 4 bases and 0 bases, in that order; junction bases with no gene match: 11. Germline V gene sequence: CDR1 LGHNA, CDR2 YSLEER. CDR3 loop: CASSRGRTSGRSSYNEQFF. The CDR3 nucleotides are TGCGCCAGCAGCCGAGGGAGGACTAGCGGGCGGAGCTCCTACAATGAGCAGTTCTTC.

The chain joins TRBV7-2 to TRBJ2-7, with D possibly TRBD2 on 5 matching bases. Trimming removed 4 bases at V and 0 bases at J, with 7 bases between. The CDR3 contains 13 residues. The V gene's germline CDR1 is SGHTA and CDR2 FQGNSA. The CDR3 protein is CASSSDSSYEQYF. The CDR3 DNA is TGTGCCAGCAGCTCGGACTCCTCCTACGAGCAGTACTTC.

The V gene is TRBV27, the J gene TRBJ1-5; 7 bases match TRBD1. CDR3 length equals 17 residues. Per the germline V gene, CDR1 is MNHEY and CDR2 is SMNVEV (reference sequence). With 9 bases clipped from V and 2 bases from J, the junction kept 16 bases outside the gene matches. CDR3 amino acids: CASGVGGRGRRNQPQHF. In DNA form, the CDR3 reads TGTGCCAGTGGGGTAGGGGGCAGGGGGAGACGCAATCAGCCCCAGCATTTT.

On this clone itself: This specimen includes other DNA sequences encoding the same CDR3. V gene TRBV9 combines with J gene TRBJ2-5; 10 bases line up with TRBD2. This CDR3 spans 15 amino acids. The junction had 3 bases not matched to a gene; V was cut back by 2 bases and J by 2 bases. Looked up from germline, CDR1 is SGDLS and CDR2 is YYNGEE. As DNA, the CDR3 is TGTGCCAGCAGCGTCCTAGCGGGGGCACAAGAGACCCAGTACTTC. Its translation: CASSVLAGAQETQYF.

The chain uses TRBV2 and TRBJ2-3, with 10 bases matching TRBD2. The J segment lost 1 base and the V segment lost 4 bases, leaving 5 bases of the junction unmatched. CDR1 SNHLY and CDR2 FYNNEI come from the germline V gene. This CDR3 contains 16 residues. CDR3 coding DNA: TGTGCCAGCAGTGTCGCGCTAGCGGGAGGCACAGATACGCAGTATTTT. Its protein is CASSVALAGGTDTQYF.

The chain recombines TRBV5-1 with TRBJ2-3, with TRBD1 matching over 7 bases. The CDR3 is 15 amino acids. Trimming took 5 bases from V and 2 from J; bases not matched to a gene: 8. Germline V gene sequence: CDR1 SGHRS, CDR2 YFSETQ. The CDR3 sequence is CASRPTGAHTDTQYF. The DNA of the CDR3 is TGCGCCAGCAGACCTACAGGGGCACACACAGATACGCAGTATTTT. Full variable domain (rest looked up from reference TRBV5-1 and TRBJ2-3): KAGVTQTPRYLIKTRGQQVTLSCSPISGHRSVSWYQQTPGQGLQFLFEYFSETQRNKGNFPGRFSGRQFSNSRSEMNVSTLELGDSALYLCASRPTGAHTDTQYFGPGTRLTVL.

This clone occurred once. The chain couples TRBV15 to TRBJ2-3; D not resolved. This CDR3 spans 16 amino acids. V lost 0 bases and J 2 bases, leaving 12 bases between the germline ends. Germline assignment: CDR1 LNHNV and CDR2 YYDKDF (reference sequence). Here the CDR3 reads CATSRDAAAPTDTQYF. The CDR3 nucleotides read TGTGCCACCAGCAGAGATGCCGCGGCCCCCACAGATACGCAGTATTTT.

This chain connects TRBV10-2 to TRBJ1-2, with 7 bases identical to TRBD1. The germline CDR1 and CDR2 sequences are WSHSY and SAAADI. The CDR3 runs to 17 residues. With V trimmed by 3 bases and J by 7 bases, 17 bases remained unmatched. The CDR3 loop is CASSELRGQILGGGYTF. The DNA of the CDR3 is TGCGCCAGCAGTGAACTCCGGGGACAGATATTAGGGGGTGGCTACACCTTC.

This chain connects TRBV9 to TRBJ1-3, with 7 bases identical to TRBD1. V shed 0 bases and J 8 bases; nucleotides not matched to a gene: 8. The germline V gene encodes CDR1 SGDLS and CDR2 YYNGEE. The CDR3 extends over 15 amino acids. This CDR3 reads CASSVGVGGKDTIYF. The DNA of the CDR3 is TGTGCCAGCAGCGTAGGGGTAGGGGGCAAAGACACCATATATTTT.

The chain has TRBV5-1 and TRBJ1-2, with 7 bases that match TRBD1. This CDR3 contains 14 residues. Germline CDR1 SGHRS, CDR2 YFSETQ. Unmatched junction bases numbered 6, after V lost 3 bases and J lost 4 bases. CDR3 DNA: TGCGCCAGCAGCTCCCCGGGACAGACCTATGGCTACACCTTC. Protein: CASSSPGQTYGYTF.

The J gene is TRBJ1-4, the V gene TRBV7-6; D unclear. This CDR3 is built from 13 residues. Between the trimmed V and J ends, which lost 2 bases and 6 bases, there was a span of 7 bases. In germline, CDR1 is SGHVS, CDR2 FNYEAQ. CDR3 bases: TGTGCCAGCAGCTTATTGGGAGATGAAAAACTGTTTTTT. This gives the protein CASSLLGDEKLFF.